This TCR beta chain was recorded in a study of cytomegalovirus exposure and HLA in healthy donors. Comments on this clone: The antigen is not known.

This CDR3 comprises 15 residues. Trimming took 1 base from V and 1 from J, leaving 13 bases between them. Germline V gene lookup returns CDR1 GTSNPN and CDR2 SVGIG (reference sequence). Overall study findings and caveats: Excluded were some V segments that proved indistinguishable, including TRBV6-2 and TRBV6-3.

PCR primers comprised 60 Vbeta and 13 Jbeta primers. The data were produced by immunoSEQ multiplex PCR, yet TCRdb's version contains in-frame clones alone and is incomplete. In the table there are just over 200,000 clones, 70% to 85% of which are singletons. This sequence joins TRBV30 and TRBJ1-1; D possibly corresponds to TRBD1 (5 bases). The sequence came from a man aged 50 to 60 in good health and CMV-seronegative. The material sequenced was PBMCs. The CDR3 sequence: CAWSGTQKSNTEAFF. As DNA, the CDR3 is TGTGCCTGGAGTGGGACACAGAAATCGAACACTGAAGCTTTCTTT.